This TCR beta chain was found in a study of cytomegalovirus exposure and HLA in healthy donors. V was clipped by 2 bases and J by 1 base, with 11 bases between them. The CDR3 spans 15 residues. The germline CDR1 and CDR2 sequences are KGHSH and LQKENI. Whole-study results and caveats: Later on, a genetic analysis was performed. It linked a missense variant in DCLRE1C with V- and J-gene trimming of TCR beta.

Though nominally healthy at sampling, donors likely had unrecorded immune exposures. Amplification used 60 Vbeta primers and 13 Jbeta primers. Libraries were prepared by immunoSEQ multiplex PCR; TCRdb keeps only in-frame clonotypes and omits some of them. The sample includes 150,000 to 200,000 clones, around 80% of them seen just once. This clone occurred a few times. What it binds is not known. This clonotype originated in a girl between 10 and 17 years old in good health and CMV-seropositive. V is TRBV18 and J is TRBJ1-1; a weak D match, TRBD1 (6 bases). The sequencing sample was made of PBMCs. CDR3 bases: TGTGCCAGCTCACCAGGGGGCGCTGGGAACACTGAAGCTTTCTTT. Its protein product is CASSPGGAGNTEAFF.